This T cell receptor (beta chain) was sequenced during a study of cytomegalovirus exposure and HLA in healthy donors. The primer mix had 60 Vbeta and 13 Jbeta primers. Assay used: immunoSEQ multiplex PCR; TCRdb lists only in-frame clones, some missing. The sample carries 60,000 to 90,000 clones, 70% recorded once. CDR1 and CDR2 from the germline V gene are MGHDK and SYGVNS. Trimming shortened V by 1 base and J by 3 bases, and 12 bases separated the two germline ends. The CDR3 covers 15 residues. This clonotype originated in a woman aged 45-60 years in good health and CMV-seropositive. The chain couples TRBV25-1 to TRBJ2-5; D possibly corresponds to TRBD1 (5 bases). Source material: PBMCs. The CDR3 is CASSESQVTKETQYF. Here the CDR3 DNA reads TGTGCCAGCAGTGAATCACAGGTTACTAAAGAGACCCAGTACTTC.